A single sample is the source of the 21 T cell receptor beta chains below, sequenced in a study of shared clonotypes between healthy human individuals. Clones were read by immunoSEQ multiplex PCR, and TCRdb kept only the in-frame ones, dropping some. The profile shows about 2.2 million clones, about 94% of them singletons. CD8 cells regarded as naive lacked CD45RO, were positively chosen for CCR7, and omitted terminally differentiated effector memory CD45RA+ cells. Sequences were obtained from naive CD8+ T cells from PBMCs. These TCRs come from a man aged 18-30 years in good health. Some clones in this sample may be carry-over from other donors' samples.

This clone was counted a few times. The rearrangement joins TRBV4-1 to TRBJ1-5; the D gene is possibly TRBD1 (5 bases). This CDR3 has 16 residues. Germline CDR1 MGHRA, CDR2 YSYEKL. V was pared by 4 bases and J by 7 bases, with 20 bases between. As DNA, the CDR3 is TGCGCCAGCAGCCCCCGAGGGACCGACCCCAGACAGCCCCAGCATTTT. This translates into CASSPRGTDPRQPQHF.

This clone has just one count. The V and J genes are TRBV9 and TRBJ2-5, with unresolved D. The ends were cut back, 3 bases at V and 0 bases at J, with 21 bases in the middle. The germline gives CDR1 SGDLS, CDR2 YYNGEE. This CDR3 region has 18 residues. CDR3 DNA: TGTGCCAGCAGCGCAGGAAAGGGAAGACCCAGGTACCAAGAGACCCAGTACTTC. Amino acids: CASSAGKGRPRYQETQYF.

The rearrangement joins TRBV7-9 to TRBJ1-1; 11 bases map to TRBD1. Germline CDR1 is SEHNR and CDR2 is FQNEAQ (reference sequence). V gave up 5 bases and J gave up 2 bases; unmatched junction bases: 7. CDR3 length: 16 amino acids. This chain's CDR3 is CASSAPGTGGNTEAFF. The DNA for the CDR3 is TGTGCCAGCAGCGCCCCCGGGACAGGGGGAAACACTGAAGCTTTCTTT.

The V call is TRBV4-3, the J call TRBJ1-1; the match to TRBD1 covers 9 bases. Per germline, CDR1 LGHNA and CDR2 YSLEER. The V and J ends lost 4 bases and 3 bases, in that order; junction bases with no gene match: 15. This CDR3 comprises 18 residues. The CDR3 loop reads CASSRLARDREEDTEAFF. CDR3 nucleotide sequence: TGCGCCAGCAGCCGCCTGGCTCGGGACAGGGAGGAGGACACTGAAGCTTTCTTT.

Comments on this clone: At the DNA level, this CDR3 is encoded by other sequences in the same sample as well. V usage is TRBV19 and J usage is TRBJ1-2; D unresolved. CDR3 length equals 13 residues. The V end lost 1 base, the J end lost 4 bases, and 7 bases lay between the germline ends. The germline gives CDR1 LNHDA, CDR2 SQIVND (reference sequence). CDR3 residues: CASSIGTIYGYTF. In DNA, the CDR3 is TGTGCCAGTAGTATAGGCACAATCTATGGCTACACCTTC. The full variable domain, its missing parts supplied by reference TRBV19 and TRBJ1-2, is DGGITQSPKYLFRKEGQNVTLSCEQNLNHDAMYWYRQDPGQGLRLIYYSQIVNDFQKGDIAEGYSVSREKKESFPLTVTSAQKNPTAFYLCASSIGTIYGYTFGSGTRLTVV.

CDR3 sequence (DNA): TGCAGCGTCCGAGCCTGGAACACTGAAGCTTTCTTT. Amino acids: CSVRAWNTEAFF. The V gene is TRBV29-1, the J gene TRBJ1-1; unclear D gene. Trimming cost V 6 bases and J 1 base, with 9 bases left between them. Germline assignment: CDR1 SQVTM and CDR2 ANQGSEA. This CDR3 has 12 amino acids. Supplemented by reference TRBV29-1 and TRBJ1-1, the full variable domain reads SAVISQKPSRDICQRGTSLTIQCQVDSQVTMMFWYRQQPGQSLTLIATANQGSEATYESGFVIDKFPISRPNLTFSTLTVSNMSPEDSSIYLCSVRAWNTEAFFGQGTRLTVV.

This chain uses TRBV10-1 with TRBJ2-2, with 10 nucleotides matching TRBD2. This CDR3 region has 18 residues. Germline V lookup: CDR1 WNHNN, CDR2 SYGVQD (reference sequence). Trimming at V came to 0 bases and at J to 4 bases, leaving 8 bases not matched to a gene. CDR3 region: CASSESFSSGSFTGELFF. CDR3 nucleotides: TGCGCCAGCAGTGAGTCGTTCTCTAGCGGGAGTTTCACCGGGGAGCTGTTTTTT.

The rearrangement links TRBV13 to TRBJ2-2, with 15 bases lining up with TRBD2. The germline V gene encodes CDR1 PRHDT and CDR2 FYEKMQ (reference sequence). J gave up 7 bases and V 5 bases, and 8 bases lay outside the gene matches. This CDR3 is built from 17 residues. The CDR3 bases are TGTGCCAGCAGCACAGGACTAGCGGGAGGGCCTGTCGGGGAGCTGTTTTTT. Translation gives CASSTGLAGGPVGELFF.

This clone has more than one count but fewer than ten. In nucleotides, the CDR3 is TGTGCCAGTACGGACGGCCGACGGGGGGCCAACGTCCTGACTTTC. Protein: CASTDGRRGANVLTF. The J gene is TRBJ2-6, the V gene TRBV9, with D uncertain. The length of the CDR3 is 15 residues. CDR1 SGDLS and CDR2 YYNGEE come from the germline V gene. Between the trimmed V and J ends, which lost 8 bases and 4 bases, there was a span of 16 bases. Variable domain in full (rest from reference TRBV9 and TRBJ2-6): DSGVTQTPKHLITATGQRVTLRCSPRSGDLSVYWYQQSLDQGLQFLIQYYNGEERAKGNILERFSAQQFPDLHSELNLSSLELGDSALYFCASTDGRRGANVLTFGAGSRLTVL.

The chain carries TRBV6-1 and TRBJ2-7, with unresolved D. Trimming took off 2 bases at V and 0 bases at J, with 14 bases between the two ends. Germline loops: CDR1 MNHNS, CDR2 SASEGT. The CDR3 has 16 residues. The CDR3 region has the DNA TGTGCCAGCAGTGAACACGGAGCCCGGCTCTCCTACGAGCAGTACTTC. It translates to CASSEHGARLSYEQYF.

This clone was counted only a few times. J is TRBJ1-4 and V is TRBV27, with 8 bases that match TRBD1. CDR1 is MNHEY, CDR2 SMNVEV, per germline (reference sequence). The trim removed 5 bases at V and 7 bases at J, leaving 9 bases unmatched. The CDR3 spans 15 residues. CDR3 residues: CASSLWTGRAEKLFF. The CDR3 DNA follows: TGTGCCAGCAGTCTCTGGACAGGGCGGGCTGAAAAACTGTTTTTT.

Regarding this clone: Other DNA sequences of this sample code for an identical CDR3. The V gene is TRBV7-9, the J gene TRBJ1-1; D is uncertain. The CDR3 consists of 12 residues. Germline CDR1 reads SEHNR; CDR2 reads FQNEAQ (reference sequence). The V gene lost 1 base and the J gene lost 8 bases, with 8 bases spanning the gap. CDR3 in DNA: TGTGCCAGCAGCTTAGGCCGGGGAGAAGCTTTCTTT. Translating gives CASSLGRGEAFF.

The V gene is TRBV2, the J gene TRBJ1-6, with D possibly being TRBD1 (5 bases). The CDR3 consists of 15 residues. Trimming took off 7 bases at V and 7 bases at J, with 17 bases between the two ends. CDR1 and CDR2 from the germline V gene are SNHLY and FYNNEI. This CDR3 reads CASNDLTGSNSPLHF. The CDR3, as DNA: TGTGCCAGCAATGATTTAACAGGATCGAATTCACCCCTCCACTTT.

The chain carries TRBV14 and TRBJ1-4; D is uncertain. V was cut by 8 bases and J by 1 base, with 8 bases left in between. This CDR3 region has 13 residues. CDR1 and CDR2 from the germline V gene are SGHDN and FVKESK. CDR3 amino acids: CASSFGTNEKLFF. In DNA, the CDR3 is TGTGCCAGCTCTTTTGGAACTAATGAAAAACTGTTTTTT.

This chain joins TRBV27 and TRBJ1-5; D might be TRBD1 (5 bases). The CDR3 consists of 13 residues. Germline V gene lookup returns CDR1 MNHEY and CDR2 SMNVEV (reference sequence). V gave up 10 bases and J gave up 0 bases, with 10 bases separating them. In DNA, the CDR3 is TGTGCCACCAAGGGGTATAGCAATCAGCCCCAGCATTTT. This encodes CATKGYSNQPQHF.

The rearrangement joins TRBV6-1 to TRBJ1-5, with no clear D. Per germline, CDR1 MNHNS and CDR2 SASEGT. The CDR3 runs 11 residues. Trimming removed 6 bases from V and 7 bases from J, with 7 bases in between. DNA of the CDR3: TGTGCCAGCAGCGAAAAGCAGCCCCAGCATTTT. Protein sequence: CASSEKQPQHF.

J is TRBJ2-2 and V is TRBV27; tentative D call: TRBD2 (6 bases). This CDR3 has 16 residues. Per germline, CDR1 MNHEY and CDR2 SMNVEV (reference sequence). The V end lost 3 bases, the J end lost 4 bases, and 15 bases lay between the germline ends. CDR3 amino acids: CASSFLRGSSTGELFF. The DNA for the CDR3 is TGTGCCAGCAGTTTTCTCCGGGGGAGCAGCACCGGGGAGCTGTTTTTT.

The V and J genes are TRBV7-3 and TRBJ2-3; 8 bases line up with TRBD2. CDR1 is SGHTA, CDR2 FQGTGA, per germline. The V segment lost 0 bases and the J segment 2 bases; nucleotides outside the gene matches: 16. The CDR3 contains 20 residues. Here the CDR3 reads CASSLTPRFPLAGSTDTQYF. The CDR3 DNA is TGTGCCAGCAGCTTAACCCCAAGATTCCCCCTAGCGGGCTCCACAGATACGCAGTATTTT.

The chain uses TRBV7-9 and TRBJ1-5; TRBD1 is a possible D gene (5 bases). Trimming left V 5 bases short and J 8 bases short, with 10 bases between. Germline CDR1 reads SEHNR; CDR2 reads FQNEAQ (reference sequence). The CDR3 totals 12 residues. The CDR3 DNA reads TGTGCCAGCAGCGGAGGGGTCGAGCCCCAGCATTTT. It yields the protein CASSGGVEPQHF.

To note about this clone: Other DNA variants within this sample encode the same CDR3. The genes are TRBV4-1 and TRBJ2-7, with 7 nucleotides matching TRBD2. With 1 base clipped from V and 0 bases from J, the junction kept 3 bases outside the gene matches. This CDR3 comprises 15 residues. Per the germline V gene, CDR1 is MGHRA and CDR2 is YSYEKL. In DNA form, the CDR3 reads TGCGCCAGCAGCCAAGCTAGCGGCCTCTCCTACGAGCAGTACTTC. Its protein product is CASSQASGLSYEQYF.

Only a few counts were recorded for this clone. Other DNA sequences of this sample code for an identical CDR3. J is TRBJ1-1 and V is TRBV12-5; D uncertain. The germline V gene encodes CDR1 LGHNT and CDR2 FRNRAP. V was cut by 3 bases and J by 2 bases, with 4 bases left in between. The CDR3 is made up of 12 amino acids. CDR3 region: CASGFGNTEAFF. The CDR3 region has the DNA TGTGCTAGTGGTTTCGGAAACACTGAAGCTTTCTTT.